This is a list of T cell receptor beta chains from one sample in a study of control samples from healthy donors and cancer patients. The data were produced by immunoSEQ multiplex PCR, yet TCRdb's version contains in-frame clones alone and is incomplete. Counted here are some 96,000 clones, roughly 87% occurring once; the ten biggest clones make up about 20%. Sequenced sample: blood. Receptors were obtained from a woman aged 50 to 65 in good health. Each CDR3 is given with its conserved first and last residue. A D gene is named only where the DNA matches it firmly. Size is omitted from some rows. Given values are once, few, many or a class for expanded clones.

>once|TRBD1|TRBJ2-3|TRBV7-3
TGTGCCAGCAGCTTAGACAGTGGGACAGGGAGCGCCAATACGCAGTATTTT
CASSLDSGTGSANTQYF
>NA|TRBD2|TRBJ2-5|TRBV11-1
TGTGCCAGCAGCTTATTCGGGGGGGCAGAGACCCAGTACTTC
CASSLFGGAETQYF
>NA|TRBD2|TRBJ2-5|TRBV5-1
TGCGCCAGCAGTCCGGGACTAGCGGGGAGAGAGACCCAGTACTTC
CASSPGLAGRETQYF
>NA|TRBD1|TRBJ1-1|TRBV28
TGTGCCAGCAGTATACCGGGACAGGGGGCGAGGGCTTTCTTT
CASSIPGQGARAFF
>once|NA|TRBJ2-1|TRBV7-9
TGTGCCAGCAGCTTCACCCTCTCCTACAATGAGCAGTTCTTC
CASSFTLSYNEQFF
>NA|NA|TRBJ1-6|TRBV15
TGTGCCACCAGCAGAGATGAGGGGGAGGGGTCACCCCTCCACTTT
CATSRDEGEGSPLHF
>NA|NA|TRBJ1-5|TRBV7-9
TGTGCCAGCAGCTTGGGGGCCAATCAGCCCCAGCATTTT
CASSLGANQPQHF
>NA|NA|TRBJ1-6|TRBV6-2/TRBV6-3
TGTGCCAGCAGTTATACGTCATCCCTCCACTTT
CASSYTSSLHF
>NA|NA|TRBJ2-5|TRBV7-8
TGTGCGGGACGACAGGAGCCGTGGGAGACCCAGTACTTC
CAGRQEPWETQYF
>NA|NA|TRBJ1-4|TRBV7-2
TGTGCCAGCAGCTCGGGACTGAGGGGTGAAAAACTGTTTTTT
CASSSGLRGEKLFF
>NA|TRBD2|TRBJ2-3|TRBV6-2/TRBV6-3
TGTGCCAGCAGTTACTCCGAAGGCGGGAGCAGCACAGATACGCAGTATTTT
CASSYSEGGSSTDTQYF
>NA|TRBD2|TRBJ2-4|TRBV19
TGTGCCAGTAGTCCCATCGTAGCGGGGGGAACATTGGCCAAAAACATTCAGTACTTC
CASSPIVAGGTLAKNIQYF
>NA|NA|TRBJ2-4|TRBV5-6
TGTGCCAGCAGCTTGGGGAAGGGGATTCAGTACTTC
CASSLGKGIQYF
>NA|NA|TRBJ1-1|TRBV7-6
TGTGCCAGCAGCTTAGCCGGGACAAGAAAGAACACTGAAGCTTTCTTT
CASSLAGTRKNTEAFF
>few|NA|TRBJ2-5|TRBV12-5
TGTGCTAGTGGTCCGAACAGAGGGACACTAACCGGGGAGACCCAGTACTTC
CASGPNRGTLTGETQYF
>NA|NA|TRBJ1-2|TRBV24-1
TGTGAAGACTACGCGGGGGACTATGGCTACACCTTC
CEDYAGDYGYTF
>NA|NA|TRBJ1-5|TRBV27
TGTGCCAGCAGTCCAAGGGTCGGTTACAACCAGCCCCAGCATTTT
CASSPRVGYNQPQHF
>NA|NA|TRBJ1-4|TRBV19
TGTGCCAGTAGTCCCCGGTGGGGGCTTAATGAAAAACTGTTTTTT
CASSPRWGLNEKLFF
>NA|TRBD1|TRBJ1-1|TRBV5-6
TGTGCCAGCAGCCCCCGGAGGAGGGGGCCTGAAGCTTTCTTT
CASSPRRRGPEAFF
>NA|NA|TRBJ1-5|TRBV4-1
TGCGCCAGCAGCCAAGCCGGGACTCCAACCCGAGGAAAAGGTCAGCCCCAGCATTTT
CASSQAGTPTRGKGQPQHF
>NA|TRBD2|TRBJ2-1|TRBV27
TGTGCCAGCAGTTTTCGGGGGGGCTCCTACAATGAGCAGTTCTTC
CASSFRGGSYNEQFF
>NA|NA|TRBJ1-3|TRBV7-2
TGTGCCAGCAGGTTGCGCAGGGAAGTTGGAAACACCATATATTTT
CASRLRREVGNTIYF
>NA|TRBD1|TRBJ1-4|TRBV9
TGTGCCAGCAGCCCAGGGGGGTTTCGGGAAAAACTGTTTTTT
CASSPGGFREKLFF
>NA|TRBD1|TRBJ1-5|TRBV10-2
TGCGCCAGCAGTGAGAACAGGGGTAGCAATCAGCCCCAGCATTTT
CASSENRGSNQPQHF
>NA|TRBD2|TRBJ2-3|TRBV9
TGTGCCAGCAGCGTAGGTGGCGGGAGGGCCGTAGATACGCAGTATTTT
CASSVGGGRAVDTQYF
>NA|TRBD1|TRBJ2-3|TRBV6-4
TGTGCCAGCAGCGCGAATCCGGGACAGGGGTCAGATACGCAGTATTTT
CASSANPGQGSDTQYF
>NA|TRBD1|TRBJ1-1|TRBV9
TGTGCCAGCAGCCCGGGACAGGGTAGGTTGTATGCTTTCTTT
CASSPGQGRLYAFF
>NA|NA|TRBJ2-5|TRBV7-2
TGTGCCAGCAGCTCCCCGGGGATAGCGGTACAGGGGACCCAGTACTTC
CASSSPGIAVQGTQYF
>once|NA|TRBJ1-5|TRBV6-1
TGTGCCAGCAGTGTTTCTAGACCCAGGGGTGGACAGCCCCAGCATTTT
CASSVSRPRGGQPQHF
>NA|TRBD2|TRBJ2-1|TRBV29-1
TGCAGCGTTAGTTCTCTAGCGGGACACAATGAGCAGTTCTTC
CSVSSLAGHNEQFF
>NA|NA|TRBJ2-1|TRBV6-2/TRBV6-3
TGTGCCAGCAGTTACGCCCCTCGGGGGAAAATTTACAATGAGCAGTTCTTC
CASSYAPRGKIYNEQFF
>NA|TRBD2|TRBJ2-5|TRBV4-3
TGCGCCAGCAGCCAAGATCGCGCGGGAGGGCCGGCGGAGACCCAGTACTTC
CASSQDRAGGPAETQYF
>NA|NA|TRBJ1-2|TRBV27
TGTGCCAGCAGTACAAGTGGCTATGGCTACACCTTC
CASSTSGYGYTF
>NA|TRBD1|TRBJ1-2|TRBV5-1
TGCGCCAGCAACGAGAATACAGGGGGCAATGGCTACACCTTC
CASNENTGGNGYTF
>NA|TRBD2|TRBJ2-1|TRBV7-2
TGTGCCAGCAGCTTAGGAAGGCGGGAGGAGTTCTTC
CASSLGRREEFF
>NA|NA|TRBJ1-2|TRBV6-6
TGTGCCAGCAGTTACTCGATCCCAGGGGAGGGCTACACCTTC
CASSYSIPGEGYTF
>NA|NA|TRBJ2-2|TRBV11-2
TGTGCCAGCAGCTTAGGTACAGGGTGGAACACCGGGGAGCTGTTTTTT
CASSLGTGWNTGELFF
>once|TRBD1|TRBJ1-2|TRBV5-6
TGTGCCAGCAGCTCAGGGACAGCTTATGGCTACACCTTC
CASSSGTAYGYTF
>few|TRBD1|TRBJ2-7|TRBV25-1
TGTGCCAGCAGTGAGGCCGGGACAGGTGAAGCCTACGGGCAGTACTTC
CASSEAGTGEAYGQYF
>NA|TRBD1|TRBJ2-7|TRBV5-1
TGCGCCAGCAGCTTCGGACAGGGGAACTACGAGCAGTACTTC
CASSFGQGNYEQYF
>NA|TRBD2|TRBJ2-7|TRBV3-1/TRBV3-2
TGTGCCAGCAGCCAAGTTAACAGCGGGGGTCAGCAGTACTTC
CASSQVNSGGQQYF
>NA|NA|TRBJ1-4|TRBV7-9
TGTGCCAGCAGGATCCCAGGATCCGGAGGGGAAAAACTGTTTTTT
CASRIPGSGGEKLFF
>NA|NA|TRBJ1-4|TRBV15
TGTGCCACTAGCGAAGTAGTAGAAAAACTGTTTTTT
CATSEVVEKLFF
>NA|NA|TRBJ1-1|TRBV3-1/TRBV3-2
TGTGCCAGCAGCCTGATAGCGTACACTGAAGCTTTCTTT
CASSLIAYTEAFF
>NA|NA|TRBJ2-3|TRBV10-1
TGCGCCAGCGGTTTCAGCACAGATACGCAGTATTTT
CASGFSTDTQYF
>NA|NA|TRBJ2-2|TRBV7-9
TGTGCCAGCGTTGGTACCGGGGAGCTGTTTTTT
CASVGTGELFF
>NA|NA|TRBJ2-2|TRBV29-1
TGCAGCGTTGAAGGTTCCACCGGGGAGCTGTTTTTT
CSVEGSTGELFF
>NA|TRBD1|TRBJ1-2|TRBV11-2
TGTGCCAGCAGCTTAGAGCCAGGGGGCAACTATGGCTACACCTTC
CASSLEPGGNYGYTF
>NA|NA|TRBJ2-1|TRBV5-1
TGCGCCAGCAGGCTCTACAATGAGCAGTTCTTC
CASRLYNEQFF
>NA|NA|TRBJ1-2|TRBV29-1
TGCAGCGTTGGAGGGGGGTATGGCTACACCTTC
CSVGGGYGYTF
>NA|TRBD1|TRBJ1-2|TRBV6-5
TGTGCCAGCAGTTACCGGACAGGGAGGGACGGCTACACCTTC
CASSYRTGRDGYTF
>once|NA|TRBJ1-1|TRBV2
TGTGCCAGCAGTGATAGGCAGGGGAACACTGAAGCTTTCTTT
CASSDRQGNTEAFF
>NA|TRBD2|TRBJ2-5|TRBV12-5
TGTGCTAGTGGACATAGCGGGAGTGCGACCCAGTACTTC
CASGHSGSATQYF